These 8 T cell receptor beta chains were sequenced from one sample in a study of cytomegalovirus exposure and HLA in healthy donors. The PCR made use of 60 Vbeta and 13 Jbeta primers. The data were produced by immunoSEQ multiplex PCR, yet TCRdb's version contains in-frame clones alone and is incomplete. The sample lists some 150,000 clones, roughly 82% occurring once. Sequencing was carried out using PBMCs. These receptors came from a man aged 45 to 65 in good health and CMV-seropositive.

The sample holds a few counts of this clone. This chain connects TRBV7-6 to TRBJ1-4, with D hard to call. The CDR3 length is 14 residues. The germline V gene has CDR1 SGHVS and CDR2 FNYEAQ. The V gene lost 1 base and the J gene lost 7 bases, with 10 bases spanning the gap. The CDR3 loop is CASSLVPGSEKLFF. In DNA, the CDR3 is TGTGCCAGCAGCTTAGTTCCGGGGAGTGAAAAACTGTTTTTT. The variable domain in full, with the rest retrieved from reference TRBV7-6 and TRBJ1-4, is GAGVSQSPRYKVTKRGQDVALRCDPISGHVSLYWYRQALGQGPEFLTYFNYEAQQDKSGLPNDRFSAERPEGSISTLTIQRTEQRDSAMYRCASSLVPGSEKLFFGSGTQLSVL.

The chain recombines TRBV10-3 with TRBJ2-7; D ambiguous. Germline V gene lookup returns CDR1 ENHRY and CDR2 SYGVKD. The length of the CDR3 is 13 residues. V lost 3 bases, J lost 0 bases, and 6 bases lay in between. The CDR3 DNA reads as TGTGCCATCAGTGAACAGAACTCCTACGAGCAGTACTTC. It yields the protein CAISEQNSYEQYF.

V and J are TRBV29-1 and TRBJ1-1; no definite D call. The V end lost 2 bases, the J end lost 7 bases, and 8 bases lay between the germline ends. CDR1 is SQVTM and CDR2 is ANQGSEA in the germline V gene. This CDR3 is 11 amino acids long. Written as DNA, the CDR3 is TGCAGCGTTGAATGGCATTATGAAGCTTTCTTT. It yields the protein CSVEWHYEAFF.

The V call is TRBV7-9, the J call TRBJ2-3; tentative D call: TRBD1 (6 bases). Germline V gene sequence: CDR1 SEHNR, CDR2 FQNEAQ (reference sequence). The CDR3 loop spans 15 amino acids. The V end lost 2 bases, the J end lost 5 bases, and 14 bases lay between the germline ends. CDR3 protein: CASSLTQGSGDTQYF. CDR3 nucleotides: TGTGCCAGCAGCTTAACCCAGGGGTCGGGAGATACGCAGTATTTT.

This clone was observed a handful of times. V and J are TRBV27 and TRBJ2-7; 10 bases are shared with TRBD2. The CDR3 covers 13 residues. Trimming took 6 bases from V and 2 from J; bases not matched to a gene: 1. Germline CDR1 reads MNHEY; CDR2 reads SMNVEV (reference sequence). CDR3 loop: CASSLAGAYEQYF. The CDR3 coding sequence is TGTGCCAGCAGCCTAGCGGGAGCCTACGAGCAGTACTTC.

This clone came up a few times. The chain combines TRBV5-1 with TRBJ2-7, with D possibly matching TRBD1 (5 bases). Trimming took off 3 bases at V and 2 bases at J, with 15 bases between the two ends. The V gene's germline CDR1 is SGHRS and CDR2 YFSETQ. CDR3 length: 15 residues. CDR3 bases: TGCGCCAGCAGCTATTGGCGGCAGGGTACCTACGAGCAGTACTTC. Its translation is CASSYWRQGTYEQYF.

CDR3 loop: CASSPTSGSTDTQYF. In nucleotides, the CDR3 is TGCGCCAGCTCTCCAACTAGCGGGAGCACAGATACGCAGTATTTT. The rearrangement links TRBV5-1 to TRBJ2-3; TRBD2 agrees at 9 bases. Germline V gene sequence: CDR1 SGHRS, CDR2 YFSETQ. The CDR3 has 15 amino acids. Germline trimming cut 7 bases from V and 0 bases from J; bases unmatched to any gene: 6.

The chain joins TRBV11-3 to TRBJ1-1; TRBD1 matches 11 bases. The CDR3 sequence is 16 residues long. Germline V lookup: CDR1 SGHNT, CDR2 YENEEA. Trimming cost V 4 bases and J 6 bases; bases outside gene matches: 10. The CDR3 is CASSSGGQGDSSEAFF. The CDR3 nucleotides read TGTGCCAGCAGCTCCGGGGGACAGGGGGATAGTTCTGAAGCTTTCTTT. Complete variable domain (other parts from reference TRBV11-3 and TRBJ1-1): EAGVVQSPRYKIIEKKQPVAFWCNPISGHNTLYWYLQNLGQGPELLIRYENEEAVDDSQLPKDRFSAERLKGVDSTLKIQPAELGDSAVYLCASSSGGQGDSSEAFFGQGTRLTVV.